The T cell receptor (beta chain) under discussion was sequenced for a study of T cells after yellow fever vaccination. Study observations and caveats: On re-exposure, the response was weaker but peaked faster, at day 5 versus 15. The study re-detected most primary-vaccination clones after the booster (roughly 96% CD4, roughly 88% CD8). Clonotypes shared by both compartments, CD4 and CD8, made up a small share.

A few counts support this clonotype. What it binds is unknown. Germline V gene sequence: CDR1 LNHNV, CDR2 YYDKDF (reference sequence). The CDR3 is 14 residues long. Trimming removed 6 bases from V and 8 bases from J; junction bases left unmatched: 8. Conversion of TCR transcripts into cDNA relied on 5'RACE template switching, which added a universal primer site and UMIs. Via MiXCR, TCRdb re-called the 5' RACE reads, giving one row per CDR3 protein. The repertoire holds approximately 550,000 distinct CDR3 sequences, roughly 19% seen once, with about 13% in the top ten. The TCR comes from a man aged 25-45 years who received the YFV17D yellow fever vaccine. Material: PBMCs, obtained 15 days after the yellow fever booster vaccination. This sequence joins TRBV15 and TRBJ1-4; 8 nucleotides match TRBD1. CDR3 bases: TGTGCCACCAGACAGGACAGGGTGAGAGAAAAACTGTTTTTT. Encoded protein: CATRQDRVREKLFF.